The rows below give T cell receptor beta chains drawn from one sample of a study of cytomegalovirus exposure and HLA in healthy donors. The repertoire was sequenced with immunoSEQ multiplex PCR; TCRdb's copy has only in-frame clones and lacks some. The sample comprises about 160,000 clones, 65% to 85% of which are singletons, and approximately 1.3% rests with the top ten. Sequenced: PBMCs. These TCRs come from a boy younger than 10 in good health and CMV-seronegative. CDR3s include the opening cysteine and the closing phenylalanine or tryptophan. A D gene is named only where the DNA matches it firmly. For some rows the clone size is stated as once, few or many, or as a class when expanded; others skip it.

J: TRBJ2-2
size: -
D: -
V: TRBV27
DNA: TGTGCCAGCAGTTTACAGGGGACGGGGGAGCTGTTTTTT
CDR3: CASSLQGTGELFF

J: TRBJ2-5
size: -
D: TRBD2
V: TRBV7-6
DNA: TGTGCCAGCAGCTTAGGGCAACTAGCGGGCCCCGGGAGGGAGACCCAGTACTTC
CDR3: CASSLGQLAGPGRETQYF

J: TRBJ2-3
size: -
D: -
V: TRBV7-9
DNA: TGTGCCAGCAGCTTAAGATTCATAGGGCATTTGCGGGACACAGATACGCAGTATTTT
CDR3: CASSLRFIGHLRDTDTQYF

J: TRBJ1-1
size: once
D: -
V: TRBV7-9
DNA: TGTTCCAGCAGCCAAAACACTGAAGCTTTCTTT
CDR3: CSSSQNTEAFF

J: TRBJ2-1
size: few
D: TRBD2
V: TRBV9
DNA: TGTGCCAGCAGCGGGGTGGGAGGGCCCCGCAATGAGCAGTTCTTC
CDR3: CASSGVGGPRNEQFF

J: TRBJ2-1
size: -
D: -
V: TRBV2
DNA: TGTGCCAGCAGTGACAGACTAGACCAGCAGTTCTTC
CDR3: CASSDRLDQQFF

J: TRBJ2-1
size: few
D: TRBD2
V: TRBV4-2
DNA: TGTGCCAGCAGCCAAGGGGTGGGAGCGGGATACTACAATGAGCAGTTCTTC
CDR3: CASSQGVGAGYYNEQFF

J: TRBJ1-2
size: few
D: TRBD1
V: TRBV2
DNA: TGTGCCAGCAGTAGGGACAGCTATGGCTACACCTTC
CDR3: CASSRDSYGYTF

J: TRBJ2-5
size: once
D: TRBD1
V: TRBV19
DNA: TGTGCCAGCGCAGACAGGGACAATGAAGGGACCCAGTACTTC
CDR3: CASADRDNEGTQYF

J: TRBJ2-5
size: -
D: TRBD2
V: TRBV5-6
DNA: TGTGCCAGCAGCTTCTGGCGGGGGGGAATGGAGACCCAGTACTTC
CDR3: CASSFWRGGMETQYF

J: TRBJ1-2
size: -
D: TRBD1
V: TRBV30
DNA: TGTGCCTGGAGTGTACTTGACAGGGGCCCCCTCGGTGGCTACACCTTC
CDR3: CAWSVLDRGPLGGYTF

J: TRBJ1-5
size: -
D: TRBD1
V: TRBV19
DNA: TGTGCCAGTAGTATAGGACAGGGTCGTCCGCCCCAGCATTTT
CDR3: CASSIGQGRPPQHF

J: TRBJ1-2
size: -
D: TRBD1
V: TRBV10-2
DNA: TGCGCCAGCAGTGCCAGGGGGCTGGATGGCTACACCTTC
CDR3: CASSARGLDGYTF

J: TRBJ1-4
size: -
D: TRBD1
V: TRBV30
DNA: TGTGCCTGGAGTCGCCACACAGGGGGGAAAGGAAAACTGTTTTTT
CDR3: CAWSRHTGGKGKLFF

J: TRBJ2-6
size: -
D: TRBD1
V: TRBV2
DNA: TGTGCCAGCAGTGATAACAGGGGGCTATCTGGGGCCAACGTCCTGACTTTC
CDR3: CASSDNRGLSGANVLTF

J: TRBJ1-1
size: -
D: -
V: TRBV7-9
DNA: TGTGCCAGCAGGCAAAACAGGAACACTGAAGCTTTCTTT
CDR3: CASRQNRNTEAFF

J: TRBJ1-6
size: -
D: -
V: TRBV18
DNA: TGTGCCAGCTCCTACACCCCGGGTAATTCACCCCTCCACTTT
CDR3: CASSYTPGNSPLHF

J: TRBJ2-1
size: -
D: TRBD2
V: TRBV6-5
DNA: TGTGCCAGCAGCTCCGGGACTAGTCAGAATGAGCAGTTCTTC
CDR3: CASSSGTSQNEQFF

J: TRBJ1-2
size: -
D: TRBD1
V: TRBV10-3
DNA: TGTGCCATCAGTTTACAGGGGGCTGCAGAAGGCTACACCTTC
CDR3: CAISLQGAAEGYTF

J: TRBJ1-2
size: -
D: TRBD1
V: TRBV19
DNA: TGTGCCAGTAGTATCTCAGGGGGTGGCTACACCTTC
CDR3: CASSISGGGYTF

J: TRBJ2-4
size: -
D: TRBD1
V: TRBV6-5
DNA: TGTGCCAGCAGTTACTCGACTGGGACAGGGGTAAACATTCAGTACTTC
CDR3: CASSYSTGTGVNIQYF

J: TRBJ1-3
size: -
D: -
V: TRBV7-9
DNA: TGTGCCAGCAGTGATATTAGCCCTACTGGAAACACCATATATTTT
CDR3: CASSDISPTGNTIYF

J: TRBJ2-2
size: -
D: TRBD2
V: TRBV10-1
DNA: TGCGCCAGCACCAACCCCCCTCTAGCGGGTAGTTTCACCGGGGAGCTGTTTTTT
CDR3: CASTNPPLAGSFTGELFF

J: TRBJ1-2
size: -
D: TRBD1
V: TRBV2
DNA: TGTGCCAGCAGTATCACAGGGGGCTCTGGCTACACCTTC
CDR3: CASSITGGSGYTF

J: TRBJ1-1
size: -
D: TRBD1
V: TRBV5-1
DNA: TGCGCCAGCAGCATAGACAGGGGGCTTAGTGAAGCTTTCTTT
CDR3: CASSIDRGLSEAFF

J: TRBJ2-3
size: -
D: TRBD2
V: TRBV9
DNA: TGTGCCAGCAGCGCCGGGACTAGCGGGAGCTTCGCAGATACGCAGTATTTT
CDR3: CASSAGTSGSFADTQYF

J: TRBJ2-7
size: -
D: -
V: TRBV5-6
DNA: TGTGCCAGCAGCTTGGACAGGGAATCGCTTTTTGACGAGCAGTACTTC
CDR3: CASSLDRESLFDEQYF

J: TRBJ2-5
size: -
D: -
V: TRBV19
DNA: TGTGCCAGTAGTATAGATAGCGTACGAGGGAGAGAAACCCAGTACTTC
CDR3: CASSIDSVRGRETQYF

J: TRBJ2-1
size: -
D: -
V: TRBV27
DNA: TGTGCCAGCGGAGACGGGAATCTAAACAATGAGCAGTTCTTC
CDR3: CASGDGNLNNEQFF

J: TRBJ1-1
size: once
D: TRBD1
V: TRBV7-8
DNA: TGTGCCAGCAGCTTTACCGGGACAGGGGCTGAAGCTTTCTTT
CDR3: CASSFTGTGAEAFF

J: TRBJ2-3
size: -
D: -
V: TRBV30
DNA: TGTGCCTGGAGTCCCCAGGGCCCAGATACGCAGTATTTT
CDR3: CAWSPQGPDTQYF

J: TRBJ1-1
size: few
D: -
V: TRBV19
DNA: TGTGCCAGTAGTATTAACCGGGGGGGCGAAGCTTTCTTT
CDR3: CASSINRGGEAFF

J: TRBJ1-1
size: -
D: -
V: TRBV5-1
DNA: TGCGCCAGCAGCTTAGGTACAGGAACTGAAGCTTTCTTT
CDR3: CASSLGTGTEAFF

J: TRBJ1-2
size: -
D: -
V: TRBV14
DNA: TGTGCCAGCAGCCAACGTCCAGGGCGGGGAGGCTACACCTTC
CDR3: CASSQRPGRGGYTF

J: TRBJ2-7
size: -
D: TRBD2
V: TRBV27
DNA: TGTGCCAGCAGTCCGGCTAGCGGGAGCTCCTACGAGCAGTACTTC
CDR3: CASSPASGSSYEQYF

J: TRBJ1-1
size: -
D: -
V: TRBV15
DNA: TGTGCCACCAGCAGAGAGATGGGGCGGTACACTGAAGCTTTCTTT
CDR3: CATSREMGRYTEAFF

J: TRBJ1-2
size: -
D: TRBD1
V: TRBV30
DNA: TGTGCCTGGAGTGTAGAGGGGACAGGGAGCGGCTACACCTTC
CDR3: CAWSVEGTGSGYTF

J: TRBJ2-5
size: -
D: TRBD2
V: TRBV4-2
DNA: TGTGCCAGCAGCCAAGCCCTACTAGCGGAGACCCAGTACTTC
CDR3: CASSQALLAETQYF

J: TRBJ1-1
size: -
D: -
V: TRBV4-2
DNA: TGTGCCAGCAGCCAGGGGCTGGACACTGAAGCTTTCTTT
CDR3: CASSQGLDTEAFF

J: TRBJ2-3
size: -
D: TRBD2
V: TRBV10-2
DNA: TGCGCCAGCAGACTAGCGGACACAGATACGCAGTATTTT
CDR3: CASRLADTDTQYF

J: TRBJ1-2
size: -
D: -
V: TRBV30
DNA: TGTGCCTGGAGGGGGCCAGGACAGTTTAACTATGGCTACACCTTC
CDR3: CAWRGPGQFNYGYTF

J: TRBJ2-7
size: few
D: -
V: TRBV19
DNA: TGTGCCAGTAGCTCGGACACGATTTCCCGCTACGAGCAGTACTTC
CDR3: CASSSDTISRYEQYF

J: TRBJ2-7
size: few
D: TRBD2
V: TRBV6-5
DNA: TGTGCCAGCAGTTACGTCTATGGGCGGGAGGTCGGAGAGCAGTACTTC
CDR3: CASSYVYGREVGEQYF

J: TRBJ2-3
size: -
D: -
V: TRBV7-2
DNA: TGTGCCAGCAGTGCGGAGGGTCGATTACACACAGATACGCAGTATTTT
CDR3: CASSAEGRLHTDTQYF

J: TRBJ2-3
size: -
D: TRBD2
V: TRBV4-2
DNA: TGTGCCAGCAGCCAAGCGTCTGCGGGGGTCAGCACAGATACGCAGTATTTT
CDR3: CASSQASAGVSTDTQYF

J: TRBJ2-7
size: -
D: -
V: TRBV5-4
DNA: TGTGCCAGCAGCCCAGGTGGCTACGAGCAGTACTTC
CDR3: CASSPGGYEQYF

J: TRBJ2-5
size: -
D: TRBD2
V: TRBV5-1
DNA: TGCGCCAGCAGCTTGGATGGTAGCGGGGGGACCCAGTACTTC
CDR3: CASSLDGSGGTQYF

J: TRBJ1-1
size: -
D: -
V: TRBV30
DNA: TGTGCCTGGAGTGTAAGCCTCAACACTGAAGCTTTCTTT
CDR3: CAWSVSLNTEAFF

J: TRBJ2-1
size: -
D: TRBD2
V: TRBV30
DNA: TGTGCCTGGAGTCCGGGAGGTAGCTCCTACAATGAGCAGTTCTTC
CDR3: CAWSPGGSSYNEQFF

J: TRBJ1-2
size: once
D: -
V: TRBV4-3
DNA: TGCGCCAGCAGCGAAAATTGGGAGGGAAACTATGGCTACACCTTC
CDR3: CASSENWEGNYGYTF

J: TRBJ1-5
size: -
D: -
V: TRBV6-1
DNA: TGTGCCAGCAGTGTTGTATCGGAGGGGACCATTCAAGGAGGGCAATCAGCCCAGCATTTT
CDR3: CASSVVSEGTIQGGQSAQHF

J: TRBJ2-5
size: -
D: -
V: TRBV18
DNA: TGTGCCAGCTCACCAGACAGTTACATGGGGGAGACCCAGTACTTC
CDR3: CASSPDSYMGETQYF

J: TRBJ2-5
size: -
D: -
V: TRBV7-2
DNA: TGTGCCAGCAGCTTACTGGGGGGGCTGGGTGAGACCCAGTACTTC
CDR3: CASSLLGGLGETQYF

J: TRBJ1-3
size: -
D: -
V: TRBV12-1
DNA: TGTGCCAGCAGCTTTCGGGGGGCTGGTGGAAACACCATATATTTT
CDR3: CASSFRGAGGNTIYF

J: TRBJ1-2
size: -
D: -
V: TRBV6-1
DNA: TGTGCCAGCAGTGCGGCACAGGGACCCGATCTCACCTATGGCTACACCTTC
CDR3: CASSAAQGPDLTYGYTF

J: TRBJ2-1
size: -
D: -
V: TRBV18
DNA: TGTGCCAGCTCACCGCGGCTTGGACAGATCGACAATGAGCAGTTCTTC
CDR3: CASSPRLGQIDNEQFF

J: TRBJ1-6
size: once
D: TRBD1
V: TRBV6-5
DNA: TGTGCCAGCAGTGCCTCCGGGACAGATAATTCACCCCTCCACTTT
CDR3: CASSASGTDNSPLHF

J: TRBJ2-1
size: -
D: TRBD1
V: TRBV7-2
DNA: TGTGCCAGCAGCTTCTTGTTCGGGACAGCCCGAGAGGAGCAGTTCTTC
CDR3: CASSFLFGTAREEQFF

J: TRBJ1-1
size: once
D: TRBD1
V: TRBV6-5
DNA: TGTGCCAGCAGAAGGGACAGCTGGGGGACTGAAGCTTTCTTT
CDR3: CASRRDSWGTEAFF